This record concerns one T cell receptor (beta chain) sequence. Its antigen remains unidentified. Produced via immunoSEQ multiplex PCR; TCRdb's table is partial and in-frame only. The repertoire includes about 2.1 million clones, 85% to 95% of them detected once, and approximately 1.7% sits in the top ten. These data are taken from a study of shared clonotypes between healthy human individuals. The study's findings and limits: Compared with clonotypes that all four donors shared, non-shared clonotypes had lower generation probabilities.

CDR3 size: 15 residues. Germline assignment: CDR1 MDHEN and CDR2 SYDVKM. The V end was cut by 6 bases, the J end by 3 bases, with 14 bases between. Naive CD8 populations comprised CD45RO-negative cells positively selected for CCR7, excluding terminally differentiated effector memory CD45RA+ cells. This TCR came from a man aged 18 to 30 in good health. Some clones in this sample may be carry-over from other donors' samples. The sequencing sample was made of naive CD8+ T cells from PBMCs. This chain connects TRBV28 to TRBJ1-4; D call uncertain. This CDR3 is CASSPIEESNEKLFF. The CDR3 DNA is TGTGCCAGCAGCCCAATCGAAGAGTCTAATGAAAAACTGTTTTTT.